This T cell receptor (beta chain) stems from a study of blood T cells in healthy people across ages. This clonotype appeared many times. Its antigen is still unknown. The second PCR ran about 6 to 11 cycles with a sample-barcoded 5' primer and J-beta primers. Every cDNA was tagged by a template-switch adaptor with 12 random nucleotides. TCRdb analysed the 5' RACE reads with MiXCR anew, one entry per CDR3 protein. The sample lists around 780,000 distinct CDR3 sequences, 56% occurring once. Study-wide findings and caveats: Relative to aged donors, long-lived donors carried more naive CD4+ cells and displayed higher diversity. TCR beta diversity correlated strongly with naive T cell percentage.

Trimming cost V 2 bases and J 2 bases, with 9 bases left between them. The germline V gene encodes CDR1 SEHNR and CDR2 FQNEAQ (reference sequence). CDR3 length equals 14 residues. Every sample gave at least 5.5 micrograms of total RNA when it was extracted. The clonotype was recovered from a man aged 35 to 55 in good health. Specimen: blood. J is TRBJ2-5 and V is TRBV7-9; the D gene could be TRBD1 or TRBD2 (5 bases each). The CDR3 nucleotides read TGTGCCAGCAGCTTACCGGGACGGCAAGAGACCCAGTACTTC. Translating gives CASSLPGRQETQYF.